This T cell receptor beta chain was identified in a study of T-cell reconstitution after alpha-beta-depleted transplantation in children. This clonotype came up many times. Preparation of the TCRbeta library was carried out with unique molecular identifiers. TCRdb passed the PCR reads through MiXCR, listing each CDR3 protein once. In the table there are 83,000 or so distinct CDR3 sequences, more than 7% of which are singletons. Germline CDR1 reads MNHNS; CDR2 reads SASEGT. The V end lost 5 bases, the J end lost 11 bases, and 22 bases lay between the germline ends. The CDR3 loop spans 15 amino acids. The source material was PBMCs from the stem cell graft donor, sampled from the stem cell graft. The rearrangement uses TRBV6-1 and TRBJ2-1, with D perhaps TRBD1 (7 bases). The TCR comes from a human donor who donated a stem cell graft to a child with congenital amegakaryocytic thrombocytopenia. The CDR3: CASSKQSPGGGKQFF. The DNA of the CDR3 is TGTGCCAGCAGTAAACAATCCCCAGGGGGAGGTAAGCAGTTCTTC.